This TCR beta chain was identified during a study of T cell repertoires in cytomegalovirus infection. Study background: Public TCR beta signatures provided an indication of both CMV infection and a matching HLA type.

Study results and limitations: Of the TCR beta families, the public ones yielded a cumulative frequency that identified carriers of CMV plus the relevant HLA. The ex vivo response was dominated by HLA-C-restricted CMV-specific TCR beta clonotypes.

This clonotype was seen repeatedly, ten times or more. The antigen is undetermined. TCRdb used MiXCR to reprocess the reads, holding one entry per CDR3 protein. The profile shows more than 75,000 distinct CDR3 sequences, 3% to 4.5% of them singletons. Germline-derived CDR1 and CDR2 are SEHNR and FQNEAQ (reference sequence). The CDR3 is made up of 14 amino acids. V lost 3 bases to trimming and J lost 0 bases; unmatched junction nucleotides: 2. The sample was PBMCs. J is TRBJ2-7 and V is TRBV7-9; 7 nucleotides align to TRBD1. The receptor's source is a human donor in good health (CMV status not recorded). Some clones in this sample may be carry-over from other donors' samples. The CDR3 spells CASSFGTVSYEQYF. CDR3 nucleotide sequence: TGTGCCAGCAGCTTCGGGACAGTCTCCTACGAGCAGTACTTC. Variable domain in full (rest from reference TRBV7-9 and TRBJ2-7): DTGVSQNPRHKITKRGQNVTFRCDPISEHNRLYWYRQTLGQGPEFLTYFQNEAQLEKSRLLSDRFSAERPKGSFSTLEIQRTEQGDSAMYLCASSFGTVSYEQYFGPGTRLTVT.